These 18 T cell receptor beta chains originate from one sample sequenced in a study of shared clonotypes between healthy human individuals. This table comes from immunoSEQ multiplex PCR, and its TCRdb copy is limited to in-frame clones, with some not included. The sample carries 2 million to 2.5 million clones, less than 95% recorded once. Sequencing input: naive CD4+ T cells from PBMCs. Noted subset: CD45RA+ positively selected. The receptors stem from a man aged 18 to 29 in good health. Some clones in this sample may be carry-over from other donors' samples.

V is TRBV13 and J is TRBJ2-1; 7 bases agree with TRBD1. This CDR3 region has 14 residues. Trimming took 2 bases from V and 4 from J; bases not matched to a gene: 2. Germline V lookup: CDR1 PRHDT, CDR2 FYEKMQ (reference sequence). CDR3 DNA: TGTGCCAGCAGCTTAAGGGGACAGTACAATGAGCAGTTCTTC. Amino acids: CASSLRGQYNEQFF.

The chain recombines TRBV5-1 with TRBJ1-2, with TRBD1 identical over 9 bases. The CDR3 is made up of 14 amino acids. Germline V gives CDR1 SGHRS, CDR2 YFSETQ. V shed 3 bases, J shed 8 bases, and the junction held 8 bases outside the gene matches. The CDR3 sequence: CASSSGQGLWGYTF. The CDR3 DNA follows: TGCGCCAGCAGCTCGGGACAGGGTCTGTGGGGCTACACCTTC. Using reference TRBV5-1 and TRBJ1-2 for the parts outside the CDR3, the full variable domain is KAGVTQTPRYLIKTRGQQVTLSCSPISGHRSVSWYQQTPGQGLQFLFEYFSETQRNKGNFPGRFSGRQFSNSRSEMNVSTLELGDSALYLCASSSGQGLWGYTFGSGTRLTVV.

This clone has only a few counts. V gene TRBV7-3 combines with J gene TRBJ2-1; tentatively, D is TRBD2 (5 bases). The germline V gene encodes CDR1 SGHTA and CDR2 FQGTGA. The CDR3 covers 12 residues. Trimming shortened V by 2 bases and J by 6 bases, and 5 bases separated the two germline ends. CDR3 nucleotide sequence: TGTGCCAGCAGCTTAGAGGGCAATGAGCAGTTCTTC. Translated: CASSLEGNEQFF.

The rearrangement joins TRBV4-1 to TRBJ2-5, with TRBD2 matching over 7 bases. V lost 1 base and J lost 5; bases outside the gene matches: 4. The CDR3 length is 14 residues. CDR1 is MGHRA and CDR2 is YSYEKL in the germline V gene. CDR3 nucleotides: TGCGCCAGCAGCCAAGGGGAGGGGAGGGAGACCCAGTACTTC. It translates to CASSQGEGRETQYF.

About this clone: This sample also contains other DNA sequences that code for the same CDR3. The genes are TRBV5-1 and TRBJ2-6; no reliable D call. V lost 0 bases and J 1 base, leaving 5 bases between the germline ends. This CDR3 has 15 residues. Germline-derived CDR1 and CDR2 are SGHRS and YFSETQ. CDR3 sequence reads: CASSLGPSGANVLTF. The CDR3 coding sequence is TGCGCCAGCAGCTTGGGACCGTCTGGGGCCAACGTCCTGACTTTC.

The DNA of the CDR3 is TGTGCCAGCAGCTTACGGGGACTAAATACGCAGTATTTT. This gives the protein CASSLRGLNTQYF. The chain is built from TRBV7-2 and TRBJ2-3; 7 positions agree with TRBD2. CDR3 length: 13 amino acids. Germline V lookup: CDR1 SGHTA, CDR2 FQGNSA. Trimming removed 2 bases from V and 7 bases from J; junction bases left unmatched: 3.

This chain joins TRBV2 and TRBJ2-7, with D perhaps matching TRBD2 (5 bases). Trimming stripped 3 bases from V and 2 bases from J, with 8 bases between. This CDR3 is 13 amino acids long. Germline V gene data show CDR1 as SNHLY and CDR2 as FYNNEI. In DNA form, the CDR3 reads TGTGCCAGCAGTGAGGCTAGCCCCTACGAGCAGTACTTC. It translates to CASSEASPYEQYF.

This clone was observed once. This chain links TRBV29-1 with TRBJ1-2, with 8 bases that match TRBD1. J gave up 7 bases and V 3 bases, and 10 bases lay outside the gene matches. This CDR3 is 14 amino acids long. CDR1 SQVTM and CDR2 ANQGSEA come from the germline V gene. This CDR3 is CSVDPQGAGVGYTF. The CDR3 coding sequence is TGCAGCGTTGACCCCCAGGGGGCGGGGGTTGGCTACACCTTC. Drawing the rest from reference TRBV29-1 and TRBJ1-2, the complete variable domain is SAVISQKPSRDICQRGTSLTIQCQVDSQVTMMFWYRQQPGQSLTLIATANQGSEATYESGFVIDKFPISRPNLTFSTLTVSNMSPEDSSIYLCSVDPQGAGVGYTFGSGTRLTVV.

The genes are TRBV18 and TRBJ1-1, with unresolved D. Germline values: CDR1 KGHSH, CDR2 LQKENI. CDR3 length: 15 residues. V lost 3 bases to trimming and J lost 4 bases, with 15 bases between them. This chain's CDR3 is CASSPKGIPGTEAFF. The CDR3 bases are TGTGCCAGCTCACCGAAGGGAATCCCGGGCACTGAAGCTTTCTTT. Complete variable domain (other parts from reference TRBV18 and TRBJ1-1): NAGVMQNPRHLVRRRGQEARLRCSPMKGHSHVYWYRQLPEEGLKFMVYLQKENIIDESGMPKERFSAEFPKEGPSILRIQQVVRGDSAAYFCASSPKGIPGTEAFFGQGTRLTVV.

The chain is built from TRBV7-2 and TRBJ2-1; 11 bases map to TRBD2. Germline V gene data show CDR1 as SGHTA and CDR2 as FQGNSA. The CDR3 has 16 amino acids. V lost 4 bases, J lost 3 bases, and 5 bases stayed unmatched. Here the CDR3 reads CASSSLLAGVYNEQFF. DNA of the CDR3: TGTGCCAGCAGCTCCTTACTAGCGGGGGTCTACAATGAGCAGTTCTTC.

V and J are TRBV11-3 and TRBJ2-2; D could derive from TRBD1 or TRBD2 (5 bases each). V was trimmed by 2 bases and J by 3 bases, leaving 13 bases between them. Germline CDR1 reads SGHNT; CDR2 reads YENEEA. This CDR3 contains 16 residues. For the CDR3, the DNA is TGTGCCAGCAGCTTATCCTTCCGAGGGGACACCGGGGAGCTGTTTTTT. This codes for CASSLSFRGDTGELFF.

V and J are TRBV28 and TRBJ2-7, with TRBD1 matching 7 bases. Looked up from germline, CDR1 is MDHEN and CDR2 is SYDVKM. The CDR3 is 14 residues long. V gave up 5 bases and J gave up 6 bases; unmatched junction bases: 10. The CDR3 loop is CASSTQPDRFEQYF. The CDR3 bases are TGTGCCAGCAGTACTCAACCGGACAGGTTCGAGCAGTACTTC.

This clone was picked up one time. This chain links TRBV19 with TRBJ2-1; the D gene could be TRBD1 or TRBD2 (5 bases each). The germline gives CDR1 LNHDA, CDR2 SQIVND (reference sequence). V was pared by 6 bases and J by 0 bases, with 18 bases between. The CDR3 totals 17 residues. CDR3 bases: TGTGCCAGTAGGACGATTTGGCCTGGGGGCTCCTACAATGAGCAGTTCTTC. Its translation is CASRTIWPGGSYNEQFF.

This chain links TRBV27 with TRBJ1-4; D remains unclear. Germline V gives CDR1 MNHEY, CDR2 SMNVEV (reference sequence). The CDR3 consists of 14 residues. Trimming shortened V by 4 bases and J by 0 bases, and 6 bases separated the two germline ends. CDR3 residues: CASSSYATNEKLFF. CDR3 nucleotides: TGTGCCAGCAGTTCTTATGCAACTAATGAAAAACTGTTTTTT.

The J gene is TRBJ1-1, the V gene TRBV18, with a tentative D call TRBD1 (5 bases). The CDR3 runs to 16 residues. V shed 4 bases and J shed 4 bases, with 19 bases lying between them. Germline CDR1 and CDR2: KGHSH and LQKENI. In DNA, the CDR3 is TGTGCCAGCTCACTAGATAGGGACCACCGGGTCACTGAAGCTTTCTTT. Protein product: CASSLDRDHRVTEAFF.

CDR3 amino acids: CASSARTGGRYGYTF. The CDR3 DNA reads TGTGCCAGTAGTGCCCGGACAGGGGGTCGCTATGGCTACACCTTC. The chain joins TRBV19 to TRBJ1-2, with 10 bases fitting TRBD1. The CDR3 consists of 15 residues. Germline V gene lookup returns CDR1 LNHDA and CDR2 SQIVND (reference sequence). The J segment lost 4 bases and the V segment lost 5 bases, leaving 7 bases of the junction unmatched.

Details on this clone: Other nucleotide sequences in the sample specify the same CDR3. This chain links TRBV5-1 with TRBJ2-7, with D tentatively TRBD2 (5 bases). CDR1 is SGHRS, CDR2 YFSETQ, per germline. CDR3 length: 14 residues. V lost 0 bases and J lost 2, with 9 bases in between. CDR3 region: CASSLGGGTYEQYF. The CDR3 DNA reads TGCGCCAGCAGCTTGGGCGGAGGAACCTACGAGCAGTACTTC.

The chain links TRBV4-3 to TRBJ1-3; D is possibly TRBD1 (5 bases). There are 19 residues in the CDR3. The germline CDR1 and CDR2 sequences are LGHNA and YSLEER. V was clipped by 1 base and J by 10 bases, with 29 bases between them. In DNA, the CDR3 is TGCGCCAGCAGCCAAGTGGGTCCGATGGGGCAAATTGGGCTTATGACCATATATTTT. This sequence encodes CASSQVGPMGQIGLMTIYF.